Listed here are 9 T cell receptor beta chains from one sample, sequenced in a study of cytomegalovirus exposure and HLA in healthy donors. PCR used 60 Vbeta primers and 13 Jbeta primers. Sequenced by immunoSEQ multiplex PCR; TCRdb stores in-frame clones only, minus some. The table shows over 150,000 clones, with 65% to 90% occurring only once. The sequenced sample consisted of PBMCs. These receptors were collected from a male donor in good health and CMV-seronegative.

This chain connects TRBV7-2 to TRBJ1-3, with a possible D match to TRBD1 (6 bases). CDR1 and CDR2 (germline): SGHTA, FQGNSA. The CDR3 is 13 amino acids. V was pared by 5 bases and J by 1 base, with 6 bases between. CDR3 in amino acids: CASSTGSGNTIYF. DNA for the CDR3: TGTGCCAGCAGCACAGGGTCTGGAAACACCATATATTTT.

The chain has TRBV6-5 and TRBJ2-7; TRBD1 is a possible D gene (5 bases). Trimming took 6 bases from V and 2 from J, leaving 11 bases between them. Germline CDR1 MNHEY, CDR2 SVGAGI. The length of the CDR3 is 13 residues. CDR3: CASRPRVTYEQYF. The CDR3 nucleotides are TGTGCCAGCAGACCCAGGGTAACCTACGAGCAGTACTTC.

The rearrangement links TRBV10-3 to TRBJ1-1, with D maybe TRBD1 (5 bases). The V end was cut by 8 bases, the J end by 1 base, with 14 bases between. Germline V gene sequence: CDR1 ENHRY, CDR2 SYGVKD. This CDR3 has 14 residues. The CDR3, as DNA: TGTGCCATCGACGGGGGGGGTCCGAACACTGAAGCTTTCTTT. It encodes CAIDGGGPNTEAFF.

The gene calls are TRBV9 and TRBJ1-6; TRBD1 might be the D (6 bases). With 7 bases removed from V and 9 bases from J, the gap between germline ends came to 20 bases. The CDR3 covers 15 residues. Germline lookup yields CDR1 SGDLS and CDR2 YYNGEE. The DNA of the CDR3 is TGTGCCAGCGCTAGTGCCACGACAGGAGGTTCACCCCTCCACTTT. Amino acid sequence: CASASATTGGSPLHF.

This clone was picked up one time. This rearrangement joins TRBV4-1 to TRBJ2-5; D might be TRBD1 (5 bases). The tail of the sequence fits TRBJ2-7 better, so the J call may be wrong. The germline CDR1 and CDR2 sequences are MGHRA and YSYEKL. CDR3 length: 14 amino acids. The CDR3 protein is CASSPLTVSYEQYF. Written as DNA, the CDR3 is TGCGCCAGCAGCCCCTTGACAGTCTCCTACGAGCAGTACTTC.

The DNA of the CDR3 is TGTGCCAGCAGCACCCGGGACAGGGGGTTTGGCTACACCTTC. Translated, it gives CASSTRDRGFGYTF. The genes are TRBV2 and TRBJ1-2; 11 bases fit TRBD1. The J segment lost 7 bases and the V segment lost 6 bases, leaving 7 bases of the junction unmatched. Germline V gene sequence: CDR1 SNHLY, CDR2 FYNNEI. The CDR3 spans 14 residues.

This chain joins TRBV29-1 and TRBJ1-4; tentatively, D is TRBD1 (5 bases). V lost 7 bases and J lost 4, with 13 bases in between. CDR1 and CDR2 (germline): SQVTM, ANQGSEA. There are 13 residues in the CDR3. The chain's CDR3 is CSASGPNNEKLFF. CDR3 DNA: TGCAGCGCCTCAGGGCCGAATAATGAAAAACTGTTTTTT.

This chain uses TRBV19 with TRBJ1-3; D call uncertain. This CDR3 has 15 amino acids. Germline CDR1 and CDR2: LNHDA and SQIVND (reference sequence). The germline V and J ends were trimmed by 3 bases and 0 bases, with 9 bases remaining between them. Written as DNA, the CDR3 is TGTGCCAGTAGTATTCCCCGGGTCTCTGGAAACACCATATATTTT. It codes for CASSIPRVSGNTIYF.

This clone was counted between two and nine times. This chain links TRBV7-2 with TRBJ1-1; D is perhaps TRBD1 (5 bases). Per germline, CDR1 SGHTA and CDR2 FQGNSA. This CDR3 has 14 residues. V lost 5 bases and J lost 4, with 14 bases in between. CDR3 in DNA: TGTGCCAGCAGCACCTGGGGCCGTGGCACTGAAGCTTTCTTT. Residues: CASSTWGRGTEAFF.